Listed below are T cell receptor beta chains from one sample, sequenced in a study of cytomegalovirus exposure and HLA in healthy donors. Using immunoSEQ multiplex PCR, the repertoire was profiled, and TCRdb retains in-frame clones only, with some absent. The data contain some 310,000 clones, 88% of them singletons. Sample: PBMCs. The origin of the receptors is a man aged 25 to 45 in good health and CMV-seronegative. Each CDR3 is given with its conserved first and last residue. D genes are given only for firm matches. Not every row has a clone size; where given, it reads once, few, many or a size class.

>NA|TRBJ2-5|TRBV4-1|TRBD1
CASSQENRDRLGETQYF
>NA|TRBJ1-5|TRBV4-3|NA
CASSQDRGYQPQHF
>NA|TRBJ1-5|TRBV27|TRBD1
CASRTGQGQPQHF
>NA|TRBJ1-4|TRBV27|NA
CASSFGQPVEKLFF
>NA|TRBJ2-2|TRBV5-1|TRBD2
CASSDRLAGTGELFF
>NA|TRBJ2-5|TRBV5-1|TRBD2
CASSPTSGDGETQYF
>NA|TRBJ2-7|TRBV4-2|TRBD1
CASSPTTGKAYEQYF
>NA|TRBJ2-7|TRBV11-3|NA
CASSQLAAGEQYF
>NA|TRBJ2-5|TRBV7-2|TRBD1
CASSRRDRALVETQYF
>few|TRBJ2-7|TRBV19|TRBD2
CASSIRTSGDYEQYF
>NA|TRBJ2-7|TRBV7-9|NA
CASSHPDSSYEQYF
>NA|TRBJ2-7|TRBV19|NA
CASSANRVSYEQYF
>NA|TRBJ2-2|TRBV7-6|NA
CASSIGVGTGELFF
>NA|TRBJ1-3|TRBV27|NA
CASSVSAAGGNTIYF
>NA|TRBJ2-2|TRBV6-5|TRBD1
CASRGGFNTGELFF
>NA|TRBJ1-5|TRBV15|TRBD1
CATSPSGDRAFQPQHF
>NA|TRBJ1-2|TRBV2|NA
CASSEATVLRGPQGYTF
>NA|TRBJ2-3|TRBV5-4|TRBD2
CASSRPSGLTDTQYF
>NA|TRBJ2-3|TRBV6-6|NA
CASRRPGTTDTQYF
>NA|TRBJ1-1|TRBV19|NA
CASSIDRALHTEAFF
>few|TRBJ2-7|TRBV15|NA
CATSRLKGFSDEQYF
>NA|TRBJ1-2|TRBV5-1|NA
CASSIRGSSYGYTF
>NA|TRBJ2-4|TRBV19|TRBD1
CASSTFTADRGNIQYF
>NA|TRBJ2-7|TRBV6-5|NA
CASSYARPSGEQYF
>many|TRBJ1-2|TRBV7-6|NA
CASSTVTGSMWSSMGYTF